This T cell receptor (beta chain) is drawn from a study of beta chain features in type 1 diabetes. In the study overall: Healthy donors, compared against patients, showed similar age, gender and cell yields.

The investigators reverse transcribed all of the isolated RNA, so they sequenced expressed TCRB transcripts. This table comes from immunoSEQ multiplex PCR, and its TCRdb copy is limited to in-frame clones, with some not included. The table includes over 200,000 clones, about a tenth detected once. A word on this clone: Antigen unknown.

There are 14 residues in the CDR3. Trimming pared 3 bases from V and 1 base from J, leaving 8 bases between. CDR1 is SGHTA, CDR2 FQGNSA, per germline. Study findings and constraints: Moderate yet significant TCRB CDR3 shortening was seen in Type 1 diabetes patients in all four CD4+ subsets. TCRB repertoires of naive, central memory and Treg cells appeared more similar among patients than among healthy donors.

The V call is TRBV7-2, the J call TRBJ2-3; D is unresolved. This TCR derives from a man aged 30-40 years with type 1 diabetes. The material sequenced was naive CD4+ T cells from blood. DNA for the CDR3: TGTGCCAGCAGCTTTAGCCGGCGCACAGATACGCAGTATTTT. Residues: CASSFSRRTDTQYF.